Listed below are T cell receptor beta chains from one sample, sequenced in a study of cytomegalovirus exposure and HLA in healthy donors. Some clones are missing from TCRdb's copy, which holds only in-frame ones; the method was immunoSEQ multiplex PCR. Here the sample spans about 180,000 clones, 81% being singletons. The sample taken for sequencing was PBMCs. The origin of the receptors is a woman in her 30s in good health and CMV-seronegative. Both conserved end residues are part of each CDR3. The D gene is left open where the match is weak. Only some rows state a clone size, as once, few, many or a class for expanded clones.

CDR3nt | CDR3aa | d_gene | v_gene | abundance | j_gene
TGTGCCTGGAGTGGTACAGGGGGCTTGACTGAAGCTTTCTTT | CAWSGTGGLTEAFF | TRBD1 | TRBV30 | . | TRBJ1-1
TGTGCCAGCAGTGCCGACAGATCCTACGAGCAGTACTTC | CASSADRSYEQYF | . | TRBV6-5 | . | TRBJ2-7
TGTGCCAGTAGTATAGTGGACCGCGGAGGGCTTGGCTACACCTTC | CASSIVDRGGLGYTF | . | TRBV19 | . | TRBJ1-2
TGTGCCAGCAGCTTGCCACAGGCGGGAGAAACTTTCTTT | CASSLPQAGETFF | . | TRBV5-4 | . | TRBJ1-1
TGTGCCAGCAGTTTTCTCAGCGGGGTCGAGCAGTACTTC | CASSFLSGVEQYF | TRBD2 | TRBV7-9 | . | TRBJ2-7
TGCGCCAGCAGCCCTTCGGTGGCCGGGGAGCTGTTTTTT | CASSPSVAGELFF | . | TRBV5-1 | . | TRBJ2-2
TGTGCCAGCAGTTATTTGGGGACAGGGGTCACCGGGGAGCTGTTTTTT | CASSYLGTGVTGELFF | TRBD1 | TRBV6-5 | few | TRBJ2-2
TGTGCCAGCAGTATTAGGACAGGGCTCAACTACGAGCAGTACTTC | CASSIRTGLNYEQYF | TRBD1 | TRBV28 | . | TRBJ2-7
TGTGCCAGCAGTTATCGGGACCAAGAGACCCAGTACTTC | CASSYRDQETQYF | . | TRBV6-5 | . | TRBJ2-5
TGTGCCAGCTCACCTATCCAGGGGTCGGGGTACCAAGAGACCCAGTACTTC | CASSPIQGSGYQETQYF | . | TRBV18 | . | TRBJ2-5
TGTGCCATACAGGGGGGCTCTGGGGCCAACGTCCTGACTTTC | CAIQGGSGANVLTF | TRBD1 | TRBV7-9 | . | TRBJ2-6
TGTGCCAGCAGTTTTCATAGGGGTAGCCCGGAGCCCCAGCATTTT | CASSFHRGSPEPQHF | . | TRBV28 | once | TRBJ1-5
TGCGCCAGCAGCTTGGACAGGGGGAACGAGCAGTACTTC | CASSLDRGNEQYF | TRBD1 | TRBV5-1 | . | TRBJ2-7
TGTGCCAGCAGCTTGAGATCACGGAGATCTGGGGCCAACGTCCTGACTTTC | CASSLRSRRSGANVLTF | . | TRBV5-6 | . | TRBJ2-6
TGTGCCAGCAGCGCAAGACACTCCTACAATGAGCAGTTCTTC | CASSARHSYNEQFF | . | TRBV9 | . | TRBJ2-1
TGTGCCAGCAGCTTAGATTATTCGGGAAACACCATATATTTT | CASSLDYSGNTIYF | . | TRBV11-2 | few | TRBJ1-3
TGTTCCAGCAGCTTTTTCGGGGGGCCCACGGAAAAACTGTTTTTT | CSSSFFGGPTEKLFF | . | TRBV7-9 | . | TRBJ1-4
TGTGCCAGCAGAAGCGACAGGGCTCAGCCCCAGCATTTT | CASRSDRAQPQHF | TRBD1 | TRBV6-5 | . | TRBJ1-5
TGCGCCAGCAGCTTGGCCGGTGTTGGGAGCTCCTATAATTCACCCCTCCACTTT | CASSLAGVGSSYNSPLHF | . | TRBV5-1 | . | TRBJ1-6
TGCGCCAGCAGCCAAGATTATCGAGGCAATAATGAAAAACTGTTTTTT | CASSQDYRGNNEKLFF | . | TRBV4-1 | . | TRBJ1-4
TGCGCCAGCAGCAGGGTAGCGGGGGGAGTTAACACAGATACGCAGTATTTT | CASSRVAGGVNTDTQYF | TRBD2 | TRBV5-1 | . | TRBJ2-3
TGTGCCAGCAGAGCGGACTCCTACAATGAGCAGTTCTTC | CASRADSYNEQFF | . | TRBV6-1 | few | TRBJ2-1
TGTGCCAGCAGTTACAGGGGCGGTTCATATGGCTACACCTTC | CASSYRGGSYGYTF | . | TRBV6-5 | few | TRBJ1-2
TGTGCCACCGGCCTTCGAGGAGGGGGAAACACCATATATTTT | CATGLRGGGNTIYF | . | TRBV6-6 | few | TRBJ1-3
TGCGCCAGCAGCCCAGGACCGGGACAGGTAAATTCACCCCTCCACTTT | CASSPGPGQVNSPLHF | TRBD1 | TRBV5-1 | . | TRBJ1-6
TGTGCCAGCAGTGATCAGGGGCCCTACAATGAGCAGTTCTTC | CASSDQGPYNEQFF | . | TRBV6-1 | . | TRBJ2-1
TGCAGCGTCGGGATGGGACTAGGTCCCACAGATACGCAGTATTTT | CSVGMGLGPTDTQYF | TRBD2 | TRBV29-1 | . | TRBJ2-3
TGTGCCAGCAGTGTGGTGGGCAGGGCCGAGCAGTTCTTC | CASSVVGRAEQFF | . | TRBV6-1 | . | TRBJ2-1
TGCGCCAGCAGCCAAGATCGTAGCGCGGATACGCAGTATTTT | CASSQDRSADTQYF | . | TRBV4-3 | few | TRBJ2-3
TGCAGTAAACCGGGACAGGGTACCCAGTACTTC | CSKPGQGTQYF | TRBD1 | TRBV20-1 | . | TRBJ2-5
TGTGCCAGCAGGAAGCGGGAGGTCGCAGATACGCAGTATTTT | CASRKREVADTQYF | TRBD2 | TRBV2 | . | TRBJ2-3
TGTGCCAGCAGCGTGCCTGGGGACAGGGTACCCTCTGGGGCCAACGGCCTGACTTTC | CASSVPGDRVPSGANGLTF | TRBD1 | TRBV9 | . | TRBJ2-6
TGCGCCAGCAGCCAGGGCAACACCGGGGAGCTGTTTTTT | CASSQGNTGELFF | . | TRBV4-1 | . | TRBJ2-2
TGCAGCGTTGGCTTAGTCGGGACACCCACAGATACGCAGTATTTT | CSVGLVGTPTDTQYF | . | TRBV29-1 | . | TRBJ2-3
TGTGCCAGCAGCGTGAGCAGCAATCAGCCCCAGCATTTT | CASSVSSNQPQHF | . | TRBV9 | . | TRBJ1-5
TGCGCCAGCAGCTCACGCGCAGGGGGCGCGGGCACTGAAGCTTTCTTT | CASSSRAGGAGTEAFF | TRBD1 | TRBV5-1 | few | TRBJ1-1
TGTGCCAGCAGTTCGAGACAGGTCCTTCGGGAAAAACTGTTTTTT | CASSSRQVLREKLFF | . | TRBV6-5 | . | TRBJ1-4
TGTGCCAGCAGCGTATCCTCGGGACTAGCGGGAGTCAATGAGCAGTTCTTC | CASSVSSGLAGVNEQFF | TRBD2 | TRBV9 | . | TRBJ2-1
TGTGCCAGCTCACCCCAGGGCAGGACTGAAGCTTTCTTT | CASSPQGRTEAFF | . | TRBV18 | once | TRBJ1-1
TGTGCCAGCAGCTTAGTGGCGACAGGGGTAGACTATGGCTACACCTTC | CASSLVATGVDYGYTF | TRBD1 | TRBV7-2 | . | TRBJ1-2
TGTGCCAGCAGTTCCACGACAGGGAACACTGAAGCTTTCTTT | CASSSTTGNTEAFF | . | TRBV6-5 | . | TRBJ1-1
TGTGCCATCAGTGGGGACAGCCCAATTTCCTACAATGAGCAGTTCTTC | CAISGDSPISYNEQFF | TRBD1 | TRBV10-3 | . | TRBJ2-1